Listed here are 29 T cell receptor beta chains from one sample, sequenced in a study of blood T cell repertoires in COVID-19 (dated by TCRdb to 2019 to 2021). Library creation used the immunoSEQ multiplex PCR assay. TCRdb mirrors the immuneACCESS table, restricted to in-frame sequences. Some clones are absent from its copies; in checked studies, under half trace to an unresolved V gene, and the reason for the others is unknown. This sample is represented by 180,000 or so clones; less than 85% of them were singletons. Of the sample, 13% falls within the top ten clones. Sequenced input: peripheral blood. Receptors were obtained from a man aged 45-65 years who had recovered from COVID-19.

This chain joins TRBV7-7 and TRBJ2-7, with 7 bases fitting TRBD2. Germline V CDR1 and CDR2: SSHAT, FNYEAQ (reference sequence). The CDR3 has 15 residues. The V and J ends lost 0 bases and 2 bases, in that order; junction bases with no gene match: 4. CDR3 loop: CASSLAPSGPYEQYF. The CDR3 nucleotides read TGTGCCAGCAGCTTAGCTCCTAGCGGACCCTACGAGCAGTACTTC.

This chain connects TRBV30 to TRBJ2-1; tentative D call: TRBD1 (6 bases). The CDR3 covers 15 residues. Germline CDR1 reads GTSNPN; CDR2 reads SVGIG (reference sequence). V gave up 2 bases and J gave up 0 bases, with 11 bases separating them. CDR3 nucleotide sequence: TGTGCCTGGAGTAGGGGGACAACCTCCTACAATGAGCAGTTCTTC. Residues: CAWSRGTTSYNEQFF.

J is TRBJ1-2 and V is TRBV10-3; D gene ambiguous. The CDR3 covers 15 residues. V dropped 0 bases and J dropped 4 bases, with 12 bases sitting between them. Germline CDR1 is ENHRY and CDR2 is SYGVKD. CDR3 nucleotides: TGTGCCATCAGTGAGTCTGGAGGGCGCAGCTATGGCTACACCTTC. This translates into CAISESGGRSYGYTF.

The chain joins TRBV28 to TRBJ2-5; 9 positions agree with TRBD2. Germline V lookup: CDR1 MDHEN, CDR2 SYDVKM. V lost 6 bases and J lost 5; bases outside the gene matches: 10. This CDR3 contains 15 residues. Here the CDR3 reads CASSISGSQDETQYF. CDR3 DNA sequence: TGTGCCAGCAGCATTAGCGGGAGTCAGGACGAGACCCAGTACTTC. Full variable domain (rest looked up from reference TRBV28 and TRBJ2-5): DVKVTQSSRYLVKRTGEKVFLECVQDMDHENMFWYRQDPGLGLRLIYFSYDVKMKEKGDIPEGYSVSREKKERFSLILESASTNQTSMYLCASSISGSQDETQYFGPGTRLLVL.

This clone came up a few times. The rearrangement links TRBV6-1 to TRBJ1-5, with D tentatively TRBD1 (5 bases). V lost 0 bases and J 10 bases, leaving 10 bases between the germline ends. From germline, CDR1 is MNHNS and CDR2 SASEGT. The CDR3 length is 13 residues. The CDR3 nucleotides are TGTGCCAGCAGTGAAGCGTCGCGGGACCCCCAGCATTTT. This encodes CASSEASRDPQHF.

CDR3 bases: TGTGCCAGCAGCTCTATCGGGACAGGGTTCTATGGCTACACCTTC. As protein: CASSSIGTGFYGYTF. The chain employs TRBV7-9 and TRBJ1-2, with 9 bases aligning to TRBD1. The CDR3 totals 15 residues. Germline values: CDR1 SEHNR, CDR2 FQNEAQ (reference sequence). The V and J ends lost 4 bases and 4 bases, in that order; junction bases with no gene match: 7.

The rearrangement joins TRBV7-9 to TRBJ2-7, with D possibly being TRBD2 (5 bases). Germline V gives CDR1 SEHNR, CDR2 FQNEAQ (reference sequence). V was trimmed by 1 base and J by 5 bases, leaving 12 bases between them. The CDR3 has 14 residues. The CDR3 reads CASSLGGYWNEQYF. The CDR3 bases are TGTGCCAGCAGCTTAGGAGGGTATTGGAACGAGCAGTACTTC.

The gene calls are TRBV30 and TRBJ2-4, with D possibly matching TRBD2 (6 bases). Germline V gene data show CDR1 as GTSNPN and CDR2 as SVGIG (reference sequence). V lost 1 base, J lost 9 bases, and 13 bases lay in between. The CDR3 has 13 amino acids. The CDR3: CAWSGEETGIQYF. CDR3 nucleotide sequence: TGTGCCTGGAGTGGGGAGGAAACGGGCATTCAGTACTTC. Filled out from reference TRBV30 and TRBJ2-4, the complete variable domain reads SQTIHQWPATLVQPVGSPLSLECTVEGTSNPNLYWYRQAAGRGLQLLFYSVGIGQISSEVPQNLSASRPQDRQFILSSKKLLLSDSGFYLCAWSGEETGIQYFGAGTRLSVL.

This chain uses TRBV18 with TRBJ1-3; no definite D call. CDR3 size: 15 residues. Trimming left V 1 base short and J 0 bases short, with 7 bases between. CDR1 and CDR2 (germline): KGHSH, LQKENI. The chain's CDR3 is CASSPRSPSGNTIYF. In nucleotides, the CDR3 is TGTGCCAGCTCACCACGCAGTCCCTCTGGAAACACCATATATTTT.

CDR3 region: CASSVVTGSLNTEAFF. The CDR3 region has the DNA TGTGCCAGCAGCGTAGTCACAGGAAGTTTGAACACTGAAGCTTTCTTT. The genes are TRBV9 and TRBJ1-1; tentatively, D is TRBD1 (5 bases). CDR1 is SGDLS, CDR2 YYNGEE, per germline. The CDR3 is made up of 16 amino acids. V was pared by 0 bases and J by 0 bases, with 12 bases between.

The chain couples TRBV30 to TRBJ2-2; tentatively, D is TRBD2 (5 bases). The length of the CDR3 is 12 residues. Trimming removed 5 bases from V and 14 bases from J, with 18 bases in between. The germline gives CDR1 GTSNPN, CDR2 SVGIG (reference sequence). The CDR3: CAWEWERLGLFF. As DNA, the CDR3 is TGTGCCTGGGAGTGGGAGCGGCTGGGACTGTTTTTT.

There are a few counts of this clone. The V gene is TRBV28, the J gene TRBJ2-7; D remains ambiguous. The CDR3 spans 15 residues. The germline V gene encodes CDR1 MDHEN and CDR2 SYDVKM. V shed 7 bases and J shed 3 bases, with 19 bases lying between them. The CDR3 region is CASTGSRMTYYEQYF. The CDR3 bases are TGTGCCAGCACCGGCTCGAGGATGACGTACTACGAGCAGTACTTC.

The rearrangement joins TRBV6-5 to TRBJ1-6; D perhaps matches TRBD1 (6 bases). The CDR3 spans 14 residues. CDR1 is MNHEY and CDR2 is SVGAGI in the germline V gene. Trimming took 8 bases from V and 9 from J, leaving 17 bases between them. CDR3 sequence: CASGLSGGGSPLHF. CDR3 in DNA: TGTGCCAGCGGTTTGAGTGGGGGCGGTTCACCCCTCCACTTT.

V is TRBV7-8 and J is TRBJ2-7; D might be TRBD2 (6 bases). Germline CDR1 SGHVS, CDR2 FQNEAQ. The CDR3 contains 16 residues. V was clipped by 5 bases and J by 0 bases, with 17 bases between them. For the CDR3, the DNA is TGTGCCAGCAGCAAAGAACTGCGGCGGGGCTCCTACGAGCAGTACTTC. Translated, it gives CASSKELRRGSYEQYF.

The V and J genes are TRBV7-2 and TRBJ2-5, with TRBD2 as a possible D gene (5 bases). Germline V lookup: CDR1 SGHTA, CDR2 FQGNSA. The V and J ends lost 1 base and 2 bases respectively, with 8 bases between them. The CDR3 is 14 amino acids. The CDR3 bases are TGTGCCAGCAGCTTAGATGTAGCGCAAGAGACCCAGTACTTC. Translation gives CASSLDVAQETQYF.

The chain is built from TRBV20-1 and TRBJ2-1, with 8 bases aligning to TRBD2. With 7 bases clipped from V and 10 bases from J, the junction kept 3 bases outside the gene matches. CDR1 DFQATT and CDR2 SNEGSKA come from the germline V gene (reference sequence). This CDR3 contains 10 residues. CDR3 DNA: TGCAGTGTAGCGGGGAGGGAGCAGTTCTTC. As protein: CSVAGREQFF.

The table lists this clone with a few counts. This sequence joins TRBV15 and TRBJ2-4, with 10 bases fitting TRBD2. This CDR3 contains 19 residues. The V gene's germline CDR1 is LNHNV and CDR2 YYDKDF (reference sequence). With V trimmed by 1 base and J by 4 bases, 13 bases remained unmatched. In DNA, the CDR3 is TGTGCCACCAGCAGAGGGCCTAGCGGGAGTGGGACCTCAAAAAACATTCAGTACTTC. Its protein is CATSRGPSGSGTSKNIQYF.

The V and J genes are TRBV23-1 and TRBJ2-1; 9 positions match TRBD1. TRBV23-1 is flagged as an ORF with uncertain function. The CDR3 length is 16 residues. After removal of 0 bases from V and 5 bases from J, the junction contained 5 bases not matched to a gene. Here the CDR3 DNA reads TGCGCCAGCAGTCAATCTCGGACAGGGGTCAACAATGAGCAGTTCTTC. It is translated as CASSQSRTGVNNEQFF.

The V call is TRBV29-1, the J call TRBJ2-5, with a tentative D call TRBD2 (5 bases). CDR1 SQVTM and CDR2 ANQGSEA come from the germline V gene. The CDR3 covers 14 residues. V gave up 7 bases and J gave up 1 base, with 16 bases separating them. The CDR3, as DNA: TGCAGCGCCGCAGAACTAGAGATCCAAGAGACCCAGTACTTC. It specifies CSAAELEIQETQYF.

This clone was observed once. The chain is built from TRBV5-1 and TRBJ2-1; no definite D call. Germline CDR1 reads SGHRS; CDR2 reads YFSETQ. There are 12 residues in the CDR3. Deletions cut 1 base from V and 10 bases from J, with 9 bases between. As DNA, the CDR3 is TGCGCCAGCAGCTTGTCGCCACGGGAGCAGTTCTTC. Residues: CASSLSPREQFF.

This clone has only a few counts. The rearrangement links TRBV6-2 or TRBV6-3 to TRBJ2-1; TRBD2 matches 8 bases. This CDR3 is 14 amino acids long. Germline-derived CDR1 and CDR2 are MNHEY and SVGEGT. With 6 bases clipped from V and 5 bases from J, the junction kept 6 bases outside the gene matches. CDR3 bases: TGTGCCAGCAGGCCTAGCGGGCACCACAATGAGCAGTTCTTC. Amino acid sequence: CASRPSGHHNEQFF.

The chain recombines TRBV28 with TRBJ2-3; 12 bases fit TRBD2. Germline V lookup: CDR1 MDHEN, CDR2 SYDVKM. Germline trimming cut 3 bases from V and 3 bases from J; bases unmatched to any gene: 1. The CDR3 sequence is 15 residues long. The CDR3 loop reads CASSFLAGGTDTQYF. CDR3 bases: TGTGCCAGCAGTTTTCTAGCGGGAGGGACAGATACGCAGTATTTT.

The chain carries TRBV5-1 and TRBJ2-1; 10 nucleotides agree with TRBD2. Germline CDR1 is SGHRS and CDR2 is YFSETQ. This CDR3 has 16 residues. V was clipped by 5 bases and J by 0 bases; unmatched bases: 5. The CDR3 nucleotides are TGCGCCAGCAGAAACCCTAGCGGGGGCTCCTACAATGAGCAGTTCTTC. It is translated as CASRNPSGGSYNEQFF.

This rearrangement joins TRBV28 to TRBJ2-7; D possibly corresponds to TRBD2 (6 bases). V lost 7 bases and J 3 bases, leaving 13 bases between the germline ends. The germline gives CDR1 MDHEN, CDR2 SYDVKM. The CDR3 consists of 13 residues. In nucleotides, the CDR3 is TGTGCCAGCACCTCCCCGGGGGACTACGAGCAGTACTTC. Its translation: CASTSPGDYEQYF.

The CDR3 DNA is TGTGCCAGCAGCGTAGAAACTAGCGGGAGTACCTACAATGAGCAGTTCTTC. Its translation is CASSVETSGSTYNEQFF. The chain has TRBV9 and TRBJ2-1, with 11 bases matching TRBD2. The trim removed 0 bases at V and 2 bases at J, leaving 4 bases unmatched. The CDR3 covers 17 residues. Germline values: CDR1 SGDLS, CDR2 YYNGEE.

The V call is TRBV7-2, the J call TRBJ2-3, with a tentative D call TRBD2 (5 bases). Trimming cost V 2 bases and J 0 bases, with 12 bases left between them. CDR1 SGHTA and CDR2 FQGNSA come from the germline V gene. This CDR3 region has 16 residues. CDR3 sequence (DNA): TGTGCCAGCAGCTTAACCGTTAGCGCAAGCACAGATACGCAGTATTTT. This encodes CASSLTVSASTDTQYF.

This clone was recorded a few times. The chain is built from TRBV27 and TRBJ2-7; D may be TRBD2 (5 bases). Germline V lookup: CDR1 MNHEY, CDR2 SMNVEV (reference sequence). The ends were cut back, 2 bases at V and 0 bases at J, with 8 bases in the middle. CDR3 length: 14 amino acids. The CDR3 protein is CASSLRENSYEQYF. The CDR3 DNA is TGTGCCAGCAGTTTAAGGGAGAACTCCTACGAGCAGTACTTC.

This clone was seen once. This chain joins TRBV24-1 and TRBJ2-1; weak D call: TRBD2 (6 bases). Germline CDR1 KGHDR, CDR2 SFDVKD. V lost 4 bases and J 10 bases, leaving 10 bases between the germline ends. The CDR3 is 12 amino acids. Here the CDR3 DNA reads TGTGCCACCAGTGAGTCCGGACTAGAGCAGTTCTTC. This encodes CATSESGLEQFF.

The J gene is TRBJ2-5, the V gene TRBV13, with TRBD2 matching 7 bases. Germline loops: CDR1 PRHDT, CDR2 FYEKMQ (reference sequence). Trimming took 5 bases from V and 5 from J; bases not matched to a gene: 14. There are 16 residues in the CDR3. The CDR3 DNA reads TGTGCCAGCAGCAAGAGCGGGATAGGGAATTCTGAGACCCAGTACTTC. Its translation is CASSKSGIGNSETQYF.